The entry below describes one TCR beta chain. The cohort excluded patients with autoimmune disease history or systemic immunosuppression. The CDR3 extends over 20 amino acids. V lost 5 bases, J lost 5 bases, and 33 bases lay in between. This sample was taken from a study of OX40 agonist ivuxolimab in advanced cancers. About the research overall: Participants could have had prior anti-PD-1, anti-PD-L1 or anti-CTLA-4 therapy, and around 40% had some.

Libraries were prepared by immunoSEQ multiplex PCR; TCRdb keeps only in-frame clonotypes and omits some of them. This sample yields about 88,000 clones, of which approximately 89% are seen a single time; 0.2% to 0.25% belongs to the top ten. The sample here was CD4+ or CD8+ T cells sorted from blood, taken in a trial of the OX40 agonist ivuxolimab. The sequence came from an adult with an advanced solid tumor such as melanoma, head and neck, liver or kidney cancer. This sequence joins TRBV6-7 and TRBJ1-1, with D possibly being TRBD1 (5 bases). TRBV6-7 counts as an open reading frame of uncertain function. The CDR3: CASSRRGGGTEASGGTEAFF. Here the CDR3 DNA reads TGTGCCAGCAGTAGAAGGGGTGGTGGGACTGAAGCTTCAGGTGGGACTGAAGCTTTCTTT.